These T cell receptor beta chains were read from a single sample in a study of blood T cell repertoires in COVID-19. TCRdb's copy holds only in-frame clones and misses some; the assay was immunoSEQ multiplex PCR. The sample includes about 150,000 clones, over 80% of them seen just once. Sequencing used peripheral blood. Receptors were obtained from a man aged 25-40 years with COVID-19, enrolled during active disease. Each CDR3 is given with its conserved first and last residue. D genes are given only for firm matches. For some rows the clone size is stated as once, few or many, or as a class when expanded; others skip it.

v_call,clone_size,d_call,j_call,cdr3_nt,cdr3_aa
TRBV19,-,TRBD2,TRBJ2-1,TGTGCCAGAACAAGCCTCCCCGGGACAAGAAAAGCTAGCGGGAGGTACAATGAGCAGTTCTTC,CARTSLPGTRKASGRYNEQFF
TRBV28,-,-,TRBJ2-7,TGTGCCAGCAGTTTTGGGGGCACCGATTACTCCTACGAGCAGTACTTC,CASSFGGTDYSYEQYF
TRBV18,-,TRBD2,TRBJ2-7,TGTGCCAGCTCACTCAGGACTAGCGGTACCTCCTACGAGCAGTACTTC,CASSLRTSGTSYEQYF
TRBV6-2/TRBV6-3,-,-,TRBJ2-1,TGTGCCAGCAGTTACTCGTGGCGGAACAACAATGAGCAGTTCTTC,CASSYSWRNNNEQFF
TRBV6-4,-,TRBD1,TRBJ1-2,TGTGCCAGCAGTGACCGCGACAGGGCGCAATATGGCTACACCTTC,CASSDRDRAQYGYTF
TRBV5-1,-,TRBD2,TRBJ2-3,TGCGCCAGCAGCTTGGCCCCTGGACTAGCGGCAACTTCCGATACGCAGTATTTT,CASSLAPGLAATSDTQYF
TRBV28,-,-,TRBJ1-2,TGTGCCAGCTTCTATGGACAAACCTATGGCTACACCTTC,CASFYGQTYGYTF
TRBV28,few,TRBD1,TRBJ1-1,TGTGCCAGCAGCCCCATCCTGGACAGGGGGCTGAGCACTGAAGCTTTCTTT,CASSPILDRGLSTEAFF
TRBV2,-,-,TRBJ2-3,TGTGCCAGCAGTCGACTGAATTCGGCAGATACGCAGTATTTT,CASSRLNSADTQYF
TRBV6-5,-,-,TRBJ2-1,TGTGCCAGCAGTTACTATGGGGAGCCCTACAATGAGCAGTTCTTC,CASSYYGEPYNEQFF
TRBV10-3,-,-,TRBJ1-2,TGTGCCATCAGTGAGGGTGGCAGTAACTATGGCTACACCTTC,CAISEGGSNYGYTF
TRBV5-5,-,-,TRBJ2-3,TGTGCCAGCAGCTTGTTTATAGTAGATACGCAGTATTTT,CASSLFIVDTQYF
TRBV6-1,-,-,TRBJ1-6,TGTGCCAGCAGTGAAGGGCAGAATAATTCACCCCTCCACTTT,CASSEGQNNSPLHF
TRBV10-3,-,-,TRBJ2-7,TGTGCCATCATCGGGGGGCAGACGAATCCAGTCGGCGAGCAGTACTTC,CAIIGGQTNPVGEQYF
TRBV7-9,-,TRBD1,TRBJ2-7,TGTGCCAGCAGCCCACAGGGGCCCTTCGGAGAGCAGTACTTC,CASSPQGPFGEQYF
TRBV7-8,few,-,TRBJ2-4,TGTGCCAGCAGCTTAGAGGGGGACGTTTTACTAGCCAAAAACATTCAGTACTTC,CASSLEGDVLLAKNIQYF
TRBV3-1/TRBV3-2,few,-,TRBJ2-5,TGTGCCAGCAGCCAAGATCCGCGGGGGACCCAGTACTTC,CASSQDPRGTQYF
TRBV18,-,-,TRBJ2-5,TGTGCCAGCTCACCGAGTTTAGAGACCCAGTACTTC,CASSPSLETQYF
TRBV18,once,-,TRBJ1-5,TGTGCCAGCTCACCACCAAGCACGAGGGATCAGCCCCAGCATTTT,CASSPPSTRDQPQHF
TRBV5-6,-,TRBD1,TRBJ1-2,TGTGCCAGCACTGAAGCCGGGGGACAGGCGGCCTATGGCTACACCTTC,CASTEAGGQAAYGYTF
TRBV5-6,once,-,TRBJ2-1,TGTGCCAGCAGCTTTGTTGGCGGAGTCTCCTACAATGAGCAGTTCTTC,CASSFVGGVSYNEQFF
TRBV19,-,TRBD1,TRBJ2-7,TGTGCCAGTAGAACTGGACAGGGGGCGGTCGAGCAGTACTTC,CASRTGQGAVEQYF
TRBV10-3,-,TRBD1,TRBJ1-1,TGTGCCATCCAGGACAGGGCGGATAACACTGAAGCTTTCTTT,CAIQDRADNTEAFF